The 25 T cell receptor beta chains listed next were all sequenced from one sample in a study of T cells in Graves' hyperthyroidism and ophthalmopathy. Amplified regions were TCR beta CDR3 sequences from RNA transcripts. In the first-round RT-PCR of the TCR CDR3, the HTBI primer set was used. MiXCR, applied by TCRdb to the multiplex PCR reads, yields one record per CDR3 protein. The data hold about 480,000 distinct CDR3 sequences, with around 14% observed a single time. Sequenced input: blood. These receptors were obtained from a young woman with Graves' hyperthyroidism.

This clonotype was recorded many times. The CDR3 spells CASSSRGGYSVLDTEAFF. The CDR3 DNA follows: TGTGCCAGCAGCTCTCGGGGGGGGTATTCCGTATTGGACACTGAAGCTTTCTTT. The J gene is TRBJ1-1, the V gene TRBV7-2, with D maybe TRBD1 (5 bases). Germline assignment: CDR1 SGHTA and CDR2 FQGNSA. Trimming cost V 4 bases and J 3 bases, with 24 bases left between them. The CDR3 totals 18 residues.

Ten or more counts support this clonotype. The chain uses TRBV6-1 and TRBJ2-5, with D perhaps TRBD2 (6 bases). The germline V gene has CDR1 MNHNS and CDR2 SASEGT. Trimming cost V 7 bases and J 5 bases, with 20 bases left between them. The CDR3 length is 15 residues. Written as DNA, the CDR3 is TGTGCCAGCACGGAGGGAGGAACCAAGGCGGAGACCCAGTACTTC. Translated: CASTEGGTKAETQYF.

A word on this clonotype: A junction boundary mismatches the germline segment, possibly from a read error. This chain uses TRBV7-7 with TRBJ2-7; TRBD1 aligns across 9 bases. The CDR3 has 14 residues. CDR1 and CDR2 from the germline V gene are SSHAT and FNYEAQ (reference sequence). Here the CDR3 DNA reads TGTGCTAGCAGCTTAGGGGACAGGGACCACGAGCAGTACTTC. Translated: CASSLGDRDHEQYF. The variable domain in full, completed from reference TRBV7-7 and TRBJ2-7, reads GAGVSQSPRYKVTKRGQDVTLRCDPISSHATLYWYQQALGQGPEFLTYFNYEAQPDKSGLPSDRFSAERPEGSISTLTIQRTEQRDSAMYRCASSLGDRDHEQYFGPGTRLTVT.

Ten or more counts support this clonotype. The chain uses TRBV10-3 and TRBJ2-7; D remains unclear. V shed 4 bases and J shed 0 bases, with 10 bases lying between them. The germline V gene has CDR1 ENHRY and CDR2 SYGVKD. The CDR3 has 14 residues. CDR3 region: CAISVVQNSYEQYF. The CDR3 DNA follows: TGTGCCATCAGTGTAGTCCAAAACTCCTACGAGCAGTACTTC.

This clonotype was counted ten times or more. This chain links TRBV19 with TRBJ2-2, with D possibly being TRBD1 (5 bases). The V end lost 7 bases, the J end lost 5 bases, and 14 bases lay between the germline ends. The CDR3 extends over 14 amino acids. CDR1 and CDR2 (germline): LNHDA, SQIVND (reference sequence). The CDR3 nucleotides are TGTGCCAGTATCAAGGGGATGTGGACCGGGGAGCTGTTTTTT. It is translated as CASIKGMWTGELFF.

This clonotype showed up many times. CDR3 region: CASSYRGLAGYTDTQYF. DNA of the CDR3: TGTGCCAGCAGTTACCGCGGACTAGCGGGCTACACAGATACGCAGTATTTT. This sequence joins TRBV6-5 and TRBJ2-3, with 11 bases fitting TRBD2. Germline-derived CDR1 and CDR2 are MNHEY and SVGAGI. Germline trimming cut 2 bases from V and 2 bases from J; bases unmatched to any gene: 6. This CDR3 is 17 amino acids long.

This clonotype was counted many times. The rearrangement uses TRBV12-3 or TRBV12-4 and TRBJ1-5; TRBD1 is a possible D gene (5 bases). The CDR3 is made up of 13 amino acids. V was cut by 3 bases and J by 4 bases, with 7 bases left in between. In DNA form, the CDR3 reads TGTGCCAGCAGTTTCAGGGATAATCAGCCCCAGCATTTT. Its protein is CASSFRDNQPQHF.

In its sample, this clonotype was seen many times. The gene calls are TRBV6-1 and TRBJ1-4, with a weak D call TRBD1 (6 bases). Trimming removed 6 bases at V and 0 bases at J, with 14 bases between. CDR3 length: 16 amino acids. Per germline, CDR1 MNHNS and CDR2 SASEGT. This chain's CDR3 is CASRRDRQATNEKLFF. In DNA, the CDR3 is TGTGCCAGCAGACGCGACAGGCAAGCAACTAATGAAAAACTGTTTTTT.

This clonotype was picked up a small number of times. This sequence joins TRBV20-1 and TRBJ1-2; D not certain. The V gene lost 0 bases and the J gene lost 8 bases, with 16 bases spanning the gap. The CDR3 length is 14 residues. Per germline, CDR1 DFQATT and CDR2 SNEGSKA (reference sequence). Written as DNA, the CDR3 is TGCAGTGCTAGAGATACCATTACTCCAGAGGGCTACACCTTC. The encoded protein is CSARDTITPEGYTF.

Ten or more counts support this clonotype. The genes are TRBV18 and TRBJ2-3; 7 positions agree with TRBD2. The V segment lost 10 bases and the J segment 3 bases; nucleotides outside the gene matches: 10. This CDR3 is built from 14 residues. The germline CDR1 and CDR2 sequences are KGHSH and LQKENI. In nucleotides, the CDR3 is TGTGCCACCATAAGCGGGGATTTGACAGATACGCAGTATTTT. It yields the protein CATISGDLTDTQYF.

In its sample, this clonotype was seen many times. The rearrangement uses TRBV4-1 and TRBJ1-1, with D perhaps matching TRBD1 (6 bases). V lost 1 base, J lost 1 base, and 10 bases lay in between. Per germline, CDR1 MGHRA and CDR2 YSYEKL. There are 15 residues in the CDR3. Here the CDR3 DNA reads TGCGCCAGCAGCCAAGTAGGGACATCGAACACTGAAGCTTTCTTT. Encoded protein: CASSQVGTSNTEAFF.

This clonotype showed up many times. The chain recombines TRBV11-3 with TRBJ2-3, with 16 bases identical to TRBD2. The CDR3 covers 17 residues. The V gene end was trimmed by 5 bases and the J gene end by 3 bases; junction bases not matched to a gene: 5. The germline gives CDR1 SGHNT, CDR2 YENEEA. CDR3 residues: CASSPGTSGRVTDTQYF. In DNA form, the CDR3 reads TGTGCCAGCAGCCCAGGGACTAGCGGGAGGGTAACAGATACGCAGTATTTT.

The chain employs TRBV24-1 and TRBJ2-2, with TRBD1 matching 9 bases. Germline V gene sequence: CDR1 KGHDR, CDR2 SFDVKD. The junction had 3 bases not matched to a gene; V was cut back by 2 bases and J by 0 bases. The CDR3 contains 17 residues. The CDR3 DNA is TGTGCCACCAGTGATTGGGGGACAGGGACGAACACCGGGGAGCTGTTTTTT. Residues: CATSDWGTGTNTGELFF.

Regarding this clonotype: A much more abundant neighbour one base away suggests this may be a read error. V and J are TRBV12-3 or TRBV12-4 and TRBJ2-2; D unresolved. This CDR3 is built from 17 residues. With 3 bases removed from V and 5 bases from J, the gap between germline ends came to 19 bases. The CDR3: CASSLEISRSQTGELFF. DNA of the CDR3: TGTGCCAGCAGTTTGGAGATAAGTCGAAGTCAGACCGGGGAGCTGTTTTTT.

This clonotype was picked up many times. V is TRBV12-3 or TRBV12-4 and J is TRBJ2-2; TRBD1 aligns across 7 bases. The J segment lost 4 bases and the V segment lost 5 bases, leaving 10 bases of the junction unmatched. The CDR3 has 16 amino acids. The CDR3 reads CASSADRVVGTGELFF. For the CDR3, the DNA is TGTGCCAGCAGTGCCGACAGGGTAGTAGGCACCGGGGAGCTGTTTTTT.

This clonotype was counted only a few times. The J gene is TRBJ2-1, the V gene TRBV7-8; 7 nucleotides agree with TRBD2. The CDR3 runs 17 residues. V lost 0 bases and J lost 2; bases outside the gene matches: 7. Germline V lookup: CDR1 SGHVS, CDR2 FQNEAQ. The CDR3 protein is CASSLAVPGGTYNEQFF. As DNA, the CDR3 is TGTGCCAGCAGCTTAGCGGTGCCGGGAGGAACCTACAATGAGCAGTTCTTC.

This clonotype was detected ten times or more. The chain joins TRBV19 to TRBJ1-6; TRBD1 is a possible D gene (5 bases). Germline loops: CDR1 LNHDA, CDR2 SQIVND (reference sequence). The CDR3 is 16 residues long. V was clipped by 4 bases and J by 8 bases, with 18 bases between them. CDR3 DNA: TGTGCCAGTAGTAGCCCCCTGTCTGGGACGGATTCACCCCTCCACTTT. Protein: CASSSPLSGTDSPLHF.

The rearrangement links TRBV10-2 to TRBJ1-2; 12 nucleotides match TRBD1. The CDR3 loop spans 15 amino acids. The germline V gene encodes CDR1 WSHSY and CDR2 SAAADI. With 2 bases clipped from V and 9 bases from J, the junction kept 7 bases outside the gene matches. As DNA, the CDR3 is TGCGCCAGCAGTGAGCCGGGACAGGGGGCTGAGAGCTACACCTTC. It codes for CASSEPGQGAESYTF.

This clonotype appeared many times. The rearrangement uses TRBV7-9 and TRBJ2-1; 8 positions agree with TRBD2. Germline CDR1 is SEHNR and CDR2 is FQNEAQ (reference sequence). This CDR3 spans 16 amino acids. The V gene end was trimmed by 4 bases and the J gene end by 7 bases; junction bases not matched to a gene: 12. CDR3 DNA sequence: TGTGCCAGCAGCTCCCCCGCGGGAGGCCTTATGAATGAGCAGTTCTTC. The encoded protein is CASSSPAGGLMNEQFF.

The rearrangement joins TRBV3-1 to TRBJ1-1, with 9 bases lining up with TRBD1. V lost 2 bases, J lost 1 base, and 5 bases stayed unmatched. Germline lookup yields CDR1 LGHDT and CDR2 YNNKEL (reference sequence). The CDR3 has 16 amino acids. CDR3 sequence reads: CASSQNWDRENTEAFF. CDR3 DNA sequence: TGTGCCAGCAGCCAAAACTGGGACAGGGAGAACACTGAAGCTTTCTTT.

This clonotype was observed at least ten times. The genes are TRBV14 and TRBJ1-2, with a weak D call TRBD1 (6 bases). This CDR3 spans 13 amino acids. Germline V gives CDR1 SGHDN, CDR2 FVKESK. Trimming stripped 2 bases from V and 7 bases from J, with 11 bases between. The CDR3, as DNA: TGTGCCAGCAGCCAAAGGGGGGATCGTGGCTACACCTTC. It encodes CASSQRGDRGYTF. The full variable domain, in which reference TRBV14 and TRBJ1-2 provide the parts outside the CDR3, is EAGVTQFPSHSVIEKGQTVTLRCDPISGHDNLYWYRRVMGKEIKFLLHFVKESKQDESGMPNNRFLAERTGGTYSTLKVQPAELEDSGVYFCASSQRGDRGYTFGSGTRLTVV.

On this clonotype itself: Being one base from a much bigger clone, this may be a read error. The V call is TRBV24-1, the J call TRBJ2-2; D is unresolved. Deletions cut 5 bases from V and 4 bases from J, with 7 bases between. Germline CDR1 and CDR2: KGHDR and SFDVKD. The CDR3 length is 13 residues. CDR3 region: CATSGSTTGELFF. The CDR3 DNA sequence: TGTGCCACCAGTGGTTCGACCACCGGGGAGCTGTTTTTT.

This CDR3 is CASSEGSYYEQYF. CDR3 nucleotide sequence: TGTGCCAGCAGTGAAGGGAGCTACTACGAGCAGTACTTC. This chain uses TRBV6-1 with TRBJ2-7; D remains ambiguous. CDR1 and CDR2 from the germline V gene are MNHNS and SASEGT. The CDR3 spans 13 residues. Trimming stripped 1 base from V and 3 bases from J, with 7 bases between.

This clonotype was detected many times. The chain is built from TRBV3-1 and TRBJ1-3; no reliable D call. Germline loops: CDR1 LGHDT, CDR2 YNNKEL (reference sequence). CDR3 size: 16 residues. Trimming took off 4 bases at V and 0 bases at J, with 13 bases between the two ends. CDR3 nucleotides: TGTGCCAGCAGCCTACTCAGTACCTTCTCTGGAAACACCATATATTTT. This codes for CASSLLSTFSGNTIYF.

The chain couples TRBV2 to TRBJ2-3, with D unresolved. V lost 0 bases to trimming and J lost 2 bases, with 12 bases between them. The CDR3 loop spans 16 amino acids. Germline V CDR1 and CDR2: SNHLY, FYNNEI. The CDR3: CASSEALREHTDTQYF. CDR3 DNA sequence: TGTGCCAGCAGTGAAGCGCTTAGAGAACACACAGATACGCAGTATTTT.